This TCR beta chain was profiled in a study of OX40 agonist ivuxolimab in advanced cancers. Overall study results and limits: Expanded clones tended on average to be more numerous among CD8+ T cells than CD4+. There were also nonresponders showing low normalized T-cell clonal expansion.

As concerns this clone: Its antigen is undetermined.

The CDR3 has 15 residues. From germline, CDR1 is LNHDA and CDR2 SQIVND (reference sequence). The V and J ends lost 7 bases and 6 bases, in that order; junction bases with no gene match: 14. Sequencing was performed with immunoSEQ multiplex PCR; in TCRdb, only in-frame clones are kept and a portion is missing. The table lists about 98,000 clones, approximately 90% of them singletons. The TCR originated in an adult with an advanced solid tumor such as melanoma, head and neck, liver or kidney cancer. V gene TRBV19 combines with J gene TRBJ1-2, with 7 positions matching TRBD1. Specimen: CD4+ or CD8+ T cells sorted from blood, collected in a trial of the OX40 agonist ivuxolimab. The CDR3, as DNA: TGTGCCAGTATGTTTCAAAGGGGGGACAGTCATGGCTACACCTTC. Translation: CASMFQRGDSHGYTF.